The clone carrying this T cell receptor beta chain was seen more than once but under ten times. Antigen: not known. The split of CD4+ cells yielded CD45RA+ naive and CD45RA-negative memory subsets. These data originate in a study of shared clonotypes between healthy human individuals. Study processing details: As immunoSEQ supplied junction-only sequences (without quality scores), filtering differed. The repertoire was sequenced with immunoSEQ multiplex PCR; TCRdb's copy has only in-frame clones and lacks some. V, J and clone size were drawn from that table, and D and trimming were deduced from the DNA. The sample includes about 340,000 clones, more than 60% of them seen just once. Points from the study as a whole: Against clonotypes common to all four donors, non-shared ones had lower generation probabilities. Shared across four donors were around 5% of the naive CD4 clonotypes.

The CDR3 is made up of 15 amino acids. Germline V gene lookup returns CDR1 SGHVS and CDR2 FQNEAQ. V was clipped by 6 bases and J by 1 base, with 15 bases between them. The TCR was taken from a man aged 25-40 years in good health. Sequenced sample: memory CD4+ T cells sorted from blood. The subset: CD45RA-negative fraction. This chain connects TRBV7-8 to TRBJ2-5, with D unclear. The CDR3 sequence is CASSYDIRRQETQYF. CDR3 nucleotide sequence: TGTGCCAGCAGTTATGACATTCGGCGCCAAGAGACCCAGTACTTC.